The 28 T cell receptor beta chains presented below share a single source sample, sequenced in a study of T cells in Graves' hyperthyroidism and ophthalmopathy. Regions amplified from RNA transcripts were the TCR beta CDR3 regions. HTBI primers were employed in a first-round RT-PCR of the TCR CDR3. TCRdb passed the multiplex PCR reads through MiXCR, listing each CDR3 protein once. This repertoire shows a few hundred thousand distinct CDR3 sequences, approximately 14% found once; its top ten account for over 7.5%. Sequencing used blood. The receptors come from a woman aged 18-29 years with Graves' hyperthyroidism.

A word on this clonotype: Possible read error: a much larger clone is one base away. The chain employs TRBV10-3 and TRBJ1-1, with a tentative D call TRBD1 (5 bases). Germline assignment: CDR1 ENHRY and CDR2 SYGVKD. The CDR3 spans 14 residues. The CDR3 DNA is TGTGCCATCAGTGGAAGTGGGGCGAACACTGAAGCTCTCTTT. Encoded protein: CAISGSGANTEALF.

This clonotype appeared many times. The chain combines TRBV6-5 with TRBJ1-2, with no clear D. CDR3 length equals 15 residues. Germline CDR1 MNHEY, CDR2 SVGAGI. Trimming pared 0 bases from V and 2 bases from J, leaving 10 bases between. The CDR3 nucleotides are TGTGCCAGCAGTTACTCGGAGGTCGAGAACTATGGCTACACCTTC. Amino acid sequence: CASSYSEVENYGYTF.

This clonotype was seen many times. V is TRBV3-1 and J is TRBJ2-7; D assignment may be TRBD1 or TRBD2 (5 bases each). CDR1 LGHDT and CDR2 YNNKEL come from the germline V gene (reference sequence). This CDR3 is 15 amino acids long. The germline V and J ends were trimmed by 1 base and 2 bases, with 12 bases remaining between them. CDR3 sequence: CASSQGTGQTYEQYF. The DNA of the CDR3 is TGTGCCAGCAGCCAAGGCACGGGGCAAACCTACGAGCAGTACTTC.

The chain combines TRBV6-1 with TRBJ2-6; TRBD1 matches at 8 bases. Germline CDR1 is MNHNS and CDR2 is SASEGT. There are 17 residues in the CDR3. V was pared by 10 bases and J by 0 bases, with 11 bases of the junction left unmatched. The DNA of the CDR3 is TGTGCCACCTCTCTAGGACAGGGCATCTCTGGGGCCAACGTCCTGACTTTC. The encoded protein is CATSLGQGISGANVLTF.

There are many counts of this clonotype. The rearrangement joins TRBV28 to TRBJ2-3; D ambiguous. Trimming took off 5 bases at V and 4 bases at J, with 10 bases between the two ends. The length of the CDR3 is 13 residues. The V gene's germline CDR1 is MDHEN and CDR2 SYDVKM. The CDR3 DNA is TGTGCCAGCAGTCCCACCGGCCCAGATACGCAGTATTTT. Protein: CASSPTGPDTQYF.

The chain has TRBV3-1 and TRBJ2-1, with 12 nucleotides matching TRBD2. This CDR3 contains 13 residues. With 4 bases clipped from V and 14 bases from J, the junction kept 6 bases outside the gene matches. Germline CDR1 is LGHDT and CDR2 is YNNKEL (reference sequence). CDR3 sequence: CASSRLAGEVEFF. CDR3 in DNA: TGTGCCAGCAGCCGACTAGCGGGAGAGGTCGAGTTCTTC.

This clonotype occurred many times. The DNA for the CDR3 is TGTGCCAGTAACTCACCCCTGGTGGACAGGGACGATCAGCCCCAGCATTTT. This sequence encodes CASNSPLVDRDDQPQHF. The chain couples TRBV19 to TRBJ1-5, with TRBD1 identical over 8 bases. There are 17 residues in the CDR3. Trimming took 7 bases from V and 5 from J; bases not matched to a gene: 16. The germline gives CDR1 LNHDA, CDR2 SQIVND (reference sequence).

A few counts support this clonotype. The rearrangement links TRBV4-2 to TRBJ2-3, with 8 bases that match TRBD2. The CDR3 totals 17 residues. J gave up 5 bases and V 1 base, and 11 bases lay outside the gene matches. Germline CDR1 reads LGHNA; CDR2 reads YNFKEQ. CDR3: CASSQGDGGGSGDTQYF. CDR3 nucleotides: TGTGCCAGCAGCCAAGGTGACGGGGGGGGGTCCGGAGATACGCAGTATTTT.

This clonotype was detected a few times. The chain recombines TRBV15 with TRBJ2-1; weak D call: TRBD2 (6 bases). Germline lookup yields CDR1 LNHNV and CDR2 YYDKDF (reference sequence). CDR3 length equals 15 residues. Trimming cost V 8 bases and J 0 bases, with 14 bases left between them. The CDR3 region is CATEGQEGSYNEQFF. The CDR3 DNA follows: TGTGCCACCGAAGGGCAGGAGGGCTCCTACAATGAGCAGTTCTTC.

In this sample, this clonotype turned up many times. V is TRBV6-1 and J is TRBJ2-5, with a tentative D call TRBD1 (6 bases). The CDR3 totals 14 residues. V lost 4 bases and J lost 2, with 11 bases in between. Germline V CDR1 and CDR2: MNHNS, SASEGT. This CDR3 reads CASSGGQTQETQYF. CDR3 DNA sequence: TGTGCCAGCAGTGGCGGACAGACTCAAGAGACCCAGTACTTC.

This clonotype came up a few times. CDR3 nucleotides: TGCGCCAGCAGCTTGGCGGGAGATTCCTACAATGAGCAGTTCTTC. Translation: CASSLAGDSYNEQFF. The chain combines TRBV5-1 with TRBJ2-1; TRBD2 might be the D (6 bases). This CDR3 region has 15 residues. Trimming removed 0 bases at V and 1 base at J, with 8 bases between. The germline V gene encodes CDR1 SGHRS and CDR2 YFSETQ.

Concerning this clonotype: Since a much larger clone is just one base distant, this may be a read error. This chain joins TRBV2 and TRBJ2-7; D is ambiguous. CDR3 length: 12 residues. Germline-derived CDR1 and CDR2 are SNHLY and FYNNEI. This CDR3 is CASSERTYELYF. In nucleotides, the CDR3 is TGTGCCAGCAGCGAAAGGACCTACGAGCTGTACTTC.

This clonotype was seen at least ten times. The gene calls are TRBV12-3 or TRBV12-4 and TRBJ2-2, with 7 nucleotides matching TRBD1. CDR3 length equals 15 residues. V dropped 0 bases and J dropped 3; count of bases not matched to a gene: 1. CDR3 protein: CASSLATGYTGELFF. The CDR3 DNA reads as TGTGCCAGCAGTTTAGCGACAGGGTACACCGGGGAGCTGTTTTTT.

This clonotype was seen ten or more times. The chain couples TRBV6-1 to TRBJ1-2; tentative D call: TRBD1 (6 bases). V lost 7 bases, J lost 6 bases, and 15 bases lay in between. The length of the CDR3 is 13 residues. The germline V gene has CDR1 MNHNS and CDR2 SASEGT. The chain's CDR3 is CASTQGMVDGYTF. The CDR3 bases are TGTGCCAGCACCCAGGGGATGGTAGATGGCTACACCTTC.

The chain uses TRBV19 and TRBJ1-2; tentatively, D is TRBD1 (5 bases). The CDR3 loop spans 15 amino acids. Germline V gene lookup returns CDR1 LNHDA and CDR2 SQIVND (reference sequence). V was pared by 7 bases and J by 4 bases, with 19 bases between. The CDR3 DNA sequence: TGTGCCAGTACCACGGAAAATGGGGCGCGCTATGGCTACACCTTC. It is translated as CASTTENGARYGYTF.

This clonotype was seen many times. The rearrangement joins TRBV29-1 to TRBJ1-2; possibly TRBD1 for D (5 bases). The CDR3 totals 15 residues. Trimming cost V 0 bases and J 1 base, with 12 bases left between them. Germline loops: CDR1 SQVTM, CDR2 ANQGSEA. The CDR3 is CSVEDPRQINYGYTF. Here the CDR3 DNA reads TGCAGCGTTGAAGATCCGAGACAGATTAACTATGGCTACACCTTC. Using reference TRBV29-1 and TRBJ1-2 for the parts outside the CDR3, the full variable domain is SAVISQKPSRDICQRGTSLTIQCQVDSQVTMMFWYRQQPGQSLTLIATANQGSEATYESGFVIDKFPISRPNLTFSTLTVSNMSPEDSSIYLCSVEDPRQINYGYTFGSGTRLTVV.

The V gene is TRBV15, the J gene TRBJ1-1; a possible D gene is TRBD1 (5 bases). Trimming took off 0 bases at V and 10 bases at J, with 18 bases between the two ends. This CDR3 region has 15 residues. Looked up from germline, CDR1 is LNHNV and CDR2 is YYDKDF (reference sequence). CDR3 in DNA: TGTGCCACCAGCAGAGATAGATACCGGGGGGGGGGAGCTTTCTTT. It encodes CATSRDRYRGGGAFF. The entire variable domain, with the rest obtained from reference TRBV15 and TRBJ1-1, is as follows: DAMVIQNPRYQVTQFGKPVTLSCSQTLNHNVMYWYQQKSSQAPKLLFHYYDKDFNNEADTPDNFQSRRPNTSFCFLDIRSPGLGDTAMYLCATSRDRYRGGGAFFGQGTRLTVV.

This clonotype showed up many times. The chain recombines TRBV5-8 with TRBJ2-7; 7 bases line up with TRBD2. The CDR3 has 14 residues. V was clipped by 2 bases and J by 2 bases; unmatched bases: 4. Germline V lookup: CDR1 SGHTS, CDR2 YDEGEE. This chain's CDR3 is CASSFWEGTYEQYF. The CDR3 DNA is TGTGCCAGCAGCTTTTGGGAGGGAACCTACGAGCAGTACTTC.

This clonotype was seen ten or more times. The chain joins TRBV27 to TRBJ2-1, with D possibly being TRBD1 (6 bases). Germline CDR1 reads MNHEY; CDR2 reads SMNVEV (reference sequence). Trimming took off 5 bases at V and 1 base at J, with 15 bases between the two ends. The CDR3 has 16 residues. The CDR3 spells CASSRQAVSSYNEQFF. In nucleotides, the CDR3 is TGTGCCAGCAGTAGACAGGCCGTAAGTTCCTACAATGAGCAGTTCTTC.

The V and J genes are TRBV6-6 and TRBJ1-2; 11 bases line up with TRBD1. Germline V CDR1 and CDR2: MNHNY, SVGAGI (reference sequence). The junction had 5 bases not matched to a gene; V was cut back by 2 bases and J by 6 bases. This CDR3 has 15 residues. CDR3 in amino acids: CASSYGQGAIHGYTF. In DNA form, the CDR3 reads TGTGCCAGCAGTTACGGACAGGGGGCAATCCATGGCTACACCTTC.

This clonotype was counted many times. This chain uses TRBV18 with TRBJ1-1; 8 nucleotides match TRBD1. CDR1 is KGHSH, CDR2 LQKENI, per germline. This CDR3 has 16 amino acids. The V gene end was trimmed by 2 bases and the J gene end by 5 bases; junction bases not matched to a gene: 10. The CDR3 sequence: CASSPNAGRGHTEAFF. CDR3 in DNA: TGTGCCAGCTCACCAAACGCGGGCAGGGGGCATACTGAAGCTTTCTTT.

This clonotype was recorded at least ten times. The chain couples TRBV30 to TRBJ1-2, with D unresolved. V lost 6 bases, J lost 4 bases, and 18 bases lay in between. The CDR3 is made up of 14 amino acids. Germline V gene lookup returns CDR1 GTSNPN and CDR2 SVGIG (reference sequence). In DNA, the CDR3 is TGTGCCTGTGACGAACTGGGGTCAGGCTATGGCTACACCTTC. Protein sequence: CACDELGSGYGYTF. The variable domain in full, with the rest retrieved from reference TRBV30 and TRBJ1-2, is SQTIHQWPATLVQPVGSPLSLECTVEGTSNPNLYWYRQAAGRGLQLLFYSVGIGQISSEVPQNLSASRPQDRQFILSSKKLLLSDSGFYLCACDELGSGYGYTFGSGTRLTVV.

The rearrangement uses TRBV4-2 and TRBJ2-3, with a possible D match to TRBD1 (6 bases). Germline V gene data show CDR1 as LGHNA and CDR2 as YNFKEQ. The ends were cut back, 2 bases at V and 2 bases at J, with 14 bases in the middle. The CDR3 spans 16 residues. This CDR3 reads CASSQSTGPTTDTQYF. The CDR3 DNA is TGTGCCAGCAGCCAATCTACAGGGCCAACCACAGATACGCAGTATTTT.

Ten or more counts support this clonotype. The rearrangement joins TRBV7-9 to TRBJ2-1; TRBD1 aligns across 9 bases. The trim removed 5 bases at V and 1 base at J, leaving 6 bases unmatched. The CDR3 has 16 amino acids. Germline values: CDR1 SEHNR, CDR2 FQNEAQ (reference sequence). The CDR3 DNA follows: TGTGCCAGCAGCAATCCGACAGGGGGATCCTACAATGAGCAGTTCTTC. Translated, it gives CASSNPTGGSYNEQFF.

In its sample, this clonotype was seen a few times. The CDR3 sequence is CASSLKGYEQYF. CDR3 nucleotide sequence: TGTGCCAGCAGCTTGAAGGGCTACGAGCAGTACTTC. The chain joins TRBV5-6 to TRBJ2-7; D not resolved. The CDR3 is 12 residues long. The V gene lost 1 base and the J gene lost 3 bases, with 5 bases spanning the gap. Germline-derived CDR1 and CDR2 are SGHDT and YYEEEE.

The table lists this clonotype with many counts. This chain uses TRBV27 with TRBJ2-1; D tentatively reads TRBD1 or TRBD2 (5 bases each). The germline V gene has CDR1 MNHEY and CDR2 SMNVEV (reference sequence). This CDR3 has 16 amino acids. V was trimmed by 6 bases and J by 0 bases, leaving 15 bases between them. CDR3 loop: CASRPPRGHSYNEQFF. CDR3 bases: TGTGCCAGCAGGCCGCCCCGGGGCCACTCCTACAATGAGCAGTTCTTC.

This clonotype has a handful of counts. This sequence joins TRBV10-3 and TRBJ2-1, with a tentative D call TRBD2 (6 bases). The CDR3 runs to 20 residues. The V and J ends lost 2 bases and 4 bases respectively, with 27 bases between them. Germline V CDR1 and CDR2: ENHRY, SYGVKD. The CDR3 DNA follows: TGTGCCATCAGTGAGGGTGTTAAGGGGCAAAGCGGGTCGCTGTACAATGAGCAGTTCTTC. Translating it yields CAISEGVKGQSGSLYNEQFF.

This clonotype came up a few times. This chain connects TRBV6-1 to TRBJ1-3; possible D gene TRBD1, 5 bases. The CDR3 extends over 13 amino acids. Trimming removed 6 bases at V and 4 bases at J, with 10 bases between. Germline assignment: CDR1 MNHNS and CDR2 SASEGT. CDR3 in DNA: TGTGCCAGCAGCAGGGCACTAGGAAACACCATATATTTT. Translated: CASSRALGNTIYF.